Listed here are 29 T cell receptor beta chains from one sample, sequenced in a study of cytomegalovirus exposure and HLA in healthy donors. The PCR made use of 60 Vbeta and 13 Jbeta primers. Here immunoSEQ multiplex PCR was the method, and the copy in TCRdb shows in-frame clones only, minus some. The sample has 100,000 to 150,000 clones; 70% to 85% are singletons. Sequencing was carried out using PBMCs. These receptors originate from a woman aged 55-70 years in good health and CMV-seropositive.

This clone was observed once. The gene calls are TRBV7-8 and TRBJ1-5; the match to TRBD1 covers 8 bases. Germline lookup yields CDR1 SGHVS and CDR2 FQNEAQ. The trim removed 5 bases at V and 0 bases at J, leaving 6 bases unmatched. The length of the CDR3 is 16 residues. In nucleotides, the CDR3 is TGTGCCAGCAGCGTTACAGGGGGTCTTAGCAATCAGCCCCAGCATTTT. Protein sequence: CASSVTGGLSNQPQHF.

The chain joins TRBV29-1 to TRBJ1-4; the D gene is possibly TRBD1 (5 bases). The germline CDR1 and CDR2 sequences are SQVTM and ANQGSEA. The CDR3 has 13 residues. Trimming left V 3 bases short and J 6 bases short, with 11 bases between. CDR3: CSVETASYEKLFF. CDR3 DNA sequence: TGCAGCGTTGAGACAGCATCCTATGAAAAACTGTTTTTT.

This chain links TRBV21-1 with TRBJ1-2; TRBD1 is the table's D call and was not checked against the DNA. TRBV21-1 represents a pseudogene. The CDR3 totals 15 residues. DNA for the CDR3: TGTGCCAGCAGCACAAACCAGGGACAGGGCCATGACTACACCTTC. Translated, it gives CASSTNQGQGHDYTF.

This sequence joins TRBV27 and TRBJ1-1; D is uncertain. Germline V lookup: CDR1 MNHEY, CDR2 SMNVEV (reference sequence). Trimming took off 2 bases at V and 12 bases at J, with 16 bases between the two ends. This CDR3 region has 13 residues. The CDR3 nucleotides are TGTGCCAGCAGTTTAGGGCCTCTCTTCGGTTCTTTCTTT. Translated, it gives CASSLGPLFGSFF.

The chain is built from TRBV4-2 and TRBJ1-3; 9 bases agree with TRBD1. CDR1 is LGHNA, CDR2 YNFKEQ, per germline. CDR3 length equals 13 residues. Germline trimming cut 7 bases from V and 5 bases from J; bases unmatched to any gene: 3. The CDR3 sequence: CASIGTGRNTIYF. The CDR3 coding sequence is TGTGCCAGCATCGGGACAGGGCGAAACACCATATATTTT.

This rearrangement joins TRBV6-5 to TRBJ1-1; D is ambiguous. Per the germline V gene, CDR1 is MNHEY and CDR2 is SVGAGI. Trimming took 0 bases from V and 6 from J, leaving 17 bases between them. The CDR3 has 16 amino acids. The CDR3 here is CASSYSNGGGIPEAFF. As DNA, the CDR3 is TGTGCCAGCAGTTACTCGAACGGAGGAGGCATCCCTGAAGCTTTCTTT.

This clone was observed a handful of times. The J gene is TRBJ2-2, the V gene TRBV4-2; TRBD1 aligns across 11 bases. Per the germline V gene, CDR1 is LGHNA and CDR2 is YNFKEQ. Germline trimming cut 0 bases from V and 4 bases from J; bases unmatched to any gene: 4. This CDR3 has 17 amino acids. The CDR3 sequence: CASSQDGQGASTGELFF. Here the CDR3 DNA reads TGTGCCAGCAGCCAAGATGGACAGGGGGCGAGCACCGGGGAGCTGTTTTTT.

The chain couples TRBV7-8 to TRBJ2-1; 8 positions agree with TRBD1. V was pared by 4 bases and J by 2 bases, with 10 bases of the junction left unmatched. CDR3 length: 17 amino acids. From germline, CDR1 is SGHVS and CDR2 FQNEAQ. DNA of the CDR3: TGTGCCAGCAGCTCCGGGTCAGGGGGCGACCCCTACAATGAGCAGTTCTTC. Translating gives CASSSGSGGDPYNEQFF.

CDR3 sequence: CASSPSGGNTIYF. The CDR3 DNA reads as TGTGCCAGCTCACCAAGCGGCGGAAACACCATATATTTT. The chain joins TRBV18 to TRBJ1-3; no definite D call. The CDR3 runs to 13 residues. CDR1 is KGHSH and CDR2 is LQKENI in the germline V gene. Trimming removed 2 bases from V and 4 bases from J, with 6 bases in between.

The J gene is TRBJ2-3, the V gene TRBV5-1; 9 nucleotides agree with TRBD2. V shed 0 bases and J 0 bases; nucleotides not matched to a gene: 8. The CDR3 totals 18 residues. Germline CDR1 is SGHRS and CDR2 is YFSETQ. CDR3 protein: CASSLGSGGVRSTDTQYF. CDR3 DNA: TGCGCCAGCAGCTTGGGTAGCGGGGGAGTCAGGAGCACAGATACGCAGTATTTT.

This chain links TRBV9 with TRBJ2-5; 15 bases match TRBD2. The germline gives CDR1 SGDLS, CDR2 YYNGEE. The ends lost 3 bases at V and 5 bases at J; junction bases unmatched: 5. This CDR3 comprises 16 residues. CDR3 DNA sequence: TGTGCCAGCAGCGCGGGGACTAGCGGGGGGCTGGAGACCCAGTACTTC. Its protein product is CASSAGTSGGLETQYF.

This chain connects TRBV14 to TRBJ1-2; no reliable D call. Germline CDR1 and CDR2: SGHDN and FVKESK. V was shortened by 2 bases and J by 2 bases, with 9 bases between the two germline ends. The CDR3 has 14 amino acids. In nucleotides, the CDR3 is TGTGCCAGCAGCCAATTCCCAGGCAACTATGGCTACACCTTC. Protein: CASSQFPGNYGYTF.

V and J are TRBV19 and TRBJ1-2, with 7 bases aligning to TRBD1. Germline assignment: CDR1 LNHDA and CDR2 SQIVND (reference sequence). The CDR3 spans 13 residues. The trim removed 3 bases at V and 4 bases at J, leaving 2 bases unmatched. For the CDR3, the DNA is TGTGCCAGTAGTATTAACAGGGGCTATGGCTACACCTTC. This sequence encodes CASSINRGYGYTF. Looking up the rest from reference TRBV19 and TRBJ1-2 gives the full variable domain: DGGITQSPKYLFRKEGQNVTLSCEQNLNHDAMYWYRQDPGQGLRLIYYSQIVNDFQKGDIAEGYSVSREKKESFPLTVTSAQKNPTAFYLCASSINRGYGYTFGSGTRLTVV.

J is TRBJ1-2 and V is TRBV19, with D possibly matching TRBD1 (6 bases). The CDR3 length is 14 residues. Trimming pared 8 bases from V and 4 bases from J, leaving 17 bases between. The germline gives CDR1 LNHDA, CDR2 SQIVND (reference sequence). CDR3: CASSSDRGFYGYTF. DNA of the CDR3: TGTGCCAGTTCTTCGGACAGAGGCTTCTATGGCTACACCTTC.

V is TRBV6-1 and J is TRBJ1-1, with a possible D match to TRBD1 (5 bases). V lost 3 bases and J lost 11, with 16 bases in between. The germline V gene encodes CDR1 MNHNS and CDR2 SASEGT. The CDR3 extends over 13 amino acids. CDR3 sequence (DNA): TGTGCCAGCAGTGAGGATCCTACAGGAACGGCTTTCTTT. Protein sequence: CASSEDPTGTAFF.

This chain uses TRBV9 with TRBJ1-2, with 7 bases that match TRBD1. V gave up 1 base and J gave up 6 bases; unmatched junction bases: 9. Germline assignment: CDR1 SGDLS and CDR2 YYNGEE. The CDR3 consists of 15 residues. Written as DNA, the CDR3 is TGTGCCAGCAGCGTAACCAACAGGGGCCGGGATGGCTACACCTTC. It codes for CASSVTNRGRDGYTF.

In this sample, this clone turned up a few times. This rearrangement joins TRBV15 to TRBJ1-5, with D possibly TRBD1 on 5 matching bases. Germline assignment: CDR1 LNHNV and CDR2 YYDKDF (reference sequence). Trimming removed 5 bases from V and 3 bases from J, with 14 bases in between. This CDR3 has 15 amino acids. CDR3 DNA: TGTGCCACCAGCCAGGGAAGGGAACCCAATCAGCCCCAGCATTTT. Residues: CATSQGREPNQPQHF.

The V call is TRBV19, the J call TRBJ1-1, with 11 bases identical to TRBD1. V dropped 3 bases and J dropped 7; count of bases not matched to a gene: 4. The CDR3 consists of 14 residues. From germline, CDR1 is LNHDA and CDR2 SQIVND (reference sequence). The CDR3 sequence is CASSMDRGRDEAFF. DNA of the CDR3: TGTGCCAGTAGTATGGACAGGGGGCGCGATGAAGCTTTCTTT.

This sequence joins TRBV6-1 and TRBJ1-2; TRBD1 matches 9 bases. V lost 3 bases, J lost 8 bases, and 16 bases stayed unmatched. The CDR3 contains 17 residues. The germline gives CDR1 MNHNS, CDR2 SASEGT. In nucleotides, the CDR3 is TGTGCCAGCAGTGAGTTAGGGACAGGGCTGTCTCTAGAGGGCTACACCTTC. Protein: CASSELGTGLSLEGYTF.

This clone was detected ten times or more. DNA for the CDR3: TGCGCCAGCAGCCCAGTGGGGGAGGGGGGCGGCTATGGCTACACCTTC. As protein: CASSPVGEGGGYGYTF. The rearrangement joins TRBV4-1 to TRBJ1-2; D might be TRBD1 (6 bases). The CDR3 consists of 16 residues. Trimming removed 4 bases from V and 4 bases from J, with 19 bases in between. Germline V gene lookup returns CDR1 MGHRA and CDR2 YSYEKL.

This clone was found once. The gene calls are TRBV10-1 and TRBJ2-2; D unclear. Per the germline V gene, CDR1 is WNHNN and CDR2 is SYGVQD (reference sequence). V gave up 5 bases and J gave up 5 bases, with 3 bases separating them. This CDR3 is built from 11 residues. In nucleotides, the CDR3 is TGCGCCAGCAGTACTACCGGGGAGCTGTTTTTT. Protein product: CASSTTGELFF.

The chain recombines TRBV19 with TRBJ2-7; TRBD2 matches 8 bases. V lost 5 bases and J lost 4; bases outside the gene matches: 7. This CDR3 contains 14 residues. Germline assignment: CDR1 LNHDA and CDR2 SQIVND (reference sequence). This CDR3 is CASSRRTGGYEQYF. In DNA, the CDR3 is TGTGCCAGTAGTCGACGTACGGGGGGGTACGAGCAGTACTTC.

The chain couples TRBV9 to TRBJ2-2; 11 positions agree with TRBD1. CDR1 and CDR2 (germline): SGDLS, YYNGEE. With V trimmed by 0 bases and J by 0 bases, 10 bases remained unmatched. CDR3 length: 20 residues. The CDR3 sequence is CASSVGRAGQGVSNTGELFF. CDR3 coding DNA: TGTGCCAGCAGCGTAGGGAGGGCGGGACAGGGGGTCTCGAACACCGGGGAGCTGTTTTTT.

V usage is TRBV29-1 and J usage is TRBJ2-7; 8 bases map to TRBD2. Germline loops: CDR1 SQVTM, CDR2 ANQGSEA. This CDR3 comprises 14 residues. Trimming cost V 4 bases and J 2 bases; bases outside gene matches: 7. The CDR3 DNA is TGCAGCGTTGTTTTTGCGGGGGGACCCTACGAGCAGTACTTC. Its protein product is CSVVFAGGPYEQYF.

The V call is TRBV25-1, the J call TRBJ1-2; no reliable D call. V gave up 1 base and J gave up 7 bases, with 16 bases separating them. CDR3 length: 15 residues. The germline V gene encodes CDR1 MGHDK and CDR2 SYGVNS. CDR3 residues: CASSEWSGSSGGYTF. In DNA, the CDR3 is TGTGCCAGCAGTGAATGGTCCGGGAGTTCTGGTGGCTACACCTTC.

With respect to this clone: A much bigger clone sits one base away, suggesting this may be a read error. This chain uses TRBV6-6 with TRBJ1-4, with TRBD1 as a possible D gene (5 bases). Germline V gives CDR1 MNHNY, CDR2 SVGAGI (reference sequence). Between the trimmed V and J ends, which lost 8 bases and 0 bases, there was a span of 7 bases. The CDR3 length is 13 residues. In DNA form, the CDR3 reads TGTGCCAGCTCAGGGTCAACTAATGAAAAACTGTTTTTT. It yields the protein CASSGSTNEKLFF.

This clone was counted between two and nine times. V is TRBV5-4 and J is TRBJ2-1; 10 positions agree with TRBD2. With V trimmed by 1 base and J by 8 bases, 6 bases remained unmatched. The germline V gene has CDR1 SGHNT and CDR2 YYREEE (reference sequence). The CDR3 length is 15 residues. The CDR3 DNA reads as TGTGCCAGCAGCTTGCGAGCGGGGGGGGGAGATGAGCAGTTCTTC. Translation: CASSLRAGGGDEQFF.

Only one count was recorded for this clone. V is TRBV11-3 and J is TRBJ2-3, with TRBD2 as a possible D gene (5 bases). CDR1 and CDR2 (germline): SGHNT, YENEEA. Trimming shortened V by 4 bases and J by 9 bases, and 20 bases separated the two germline ends. The length of the CDR3 is 15 residues. The CDR3 DNA reads TGTGCCAGCAGCTACGGCGGACCGGGGATGGAGACGCAGTATTTT. Residues: CASSYGGPGMETQYF.

The genes are TRBV7-8 and TRBJ2-7, with D maybe TRBD2 (6 bases). V shed 4 bases and J shed 4 bases, with 17 bases lying between them. Germline CDR1 is SGHVS and CDR2 is FQNEAQ. The CDR3 contains 15 residues. As DNA, the CDR3 is TGTGCCAGCAGCTCCGATCCCGGGACTCCATACGAGCAGTACTTC. This sequence encodes CASSSDPGTPYEQYF.